These 20 T cell receptor beta chains originate from one sample sequenced in a study of tumor-infiltrating lymphocytes in oesophageal squamous cell carcinoma. A single record per CDR3 protein comes from TCRdb applying MiXCR to the PCR reads. The sample has about 12,000 distinct CDR3 sequences, 55% to 65% seen once; the top ten hold roughly 30%. Sequencing was performed on esophageal tumor tissue. The source of these receptors is a female donor with esophageal squamous cell carcinoma.

V gene TRBV7-3 combines with J gene TRBJ2-5; 13 nucleotides align to TRBD2. The J call could be wrong; TRBJ2-1 is a better fit for the DNA end. The CDR3 covers 15 residues. Germline-derived CDR1 and CDR2 are SGHTA and FQGTGA. The CDR3 spells CASSILAGGPNEQFF. CDR3 DNA: TGTGCCAGCAGCATACTAGCGGGGGGGCCCAATGAGCAGTTCTTC.

This clonotype was detected a few times. The chain uses TRBV7-9 and TRBJ2-1; TRBD2 is a possible D gene (5 bases). The CDR3 loop spans 15 amino acids. V shed 0 bases and J shed 3 bases, with 9 bases lying between them. CDR1 and CDR2 from the germline V gene are SEHNR and FQNEAQ (reference sequence). CDR3 DNA: TGTGCCAGCAGCTTAGCGACGGGAAGCTACAATGAGCAGTTCTTC. Protein product: CASSLATGSYNEQFF.

This rearrangement joins TRBV7-6 to TRBJ1-1; tentative D call: TRBD1 (5 bases). V was shortened by 3 bases and J by 1 base, with 9 bases between the two germline ends. The CDR3 totals 14 residues. Germline V CDR1 and CDR2: SGHVS, FNYEAQ. CDR3 bases: TGTGCCAGCAGCTTGGGGACGGAGAACACTGAAGCTTTCTTT. This sequence encodes CASSLGTENTEAFF.

The chain employs TRBV7-3 and TRBJ2-7; tentative D call: TRBD2 (5 bases). Trimming stripped 2 bases from V and 9 bases from J, with 11 bases between. Looked up from germline, CDR1 is SGHTA and CDR2 is FQGTGA. The CDR3 covers 12 residues. CDR3 amino acids: CASSLVGDTQYF. The CDR3 nucleotides are TGTGCCAGCAGCTTAGTCGGGGATACGCAGTACTTC.

By share, this clonotype ranks as medium-sized (0.01 to 0.1%). V and J are TRBV6-1 and TRBJ2-7, with D possibly TRBD2 on 6 matching bases. CDR1 and CDR2 from the germline V gene are MNHNS and SASEGT. V was trimmed by 1 base and J by 3 bases, leaving 16 bases between them. The CDR3 contains 16 residues. The CDR3 DNA follows: TGTGCCAGCAGTGAAGGAGGGCGGGGACCCTACTACGAGCAGTACTTC. Translation: CASSEGGRGPYYEQYF.

The rearrangement links TRBV7-2 to TRBJ2-7, with 8 bases aligning to TRBD2. The DNA matches TRBJ2-1 better at its end, which makes the J call doubtful. Germline-derived CDR1 and CDR2 are SGHTA and FQGNSA. This CDR3 spans 16 amino acids. In DNA, the CDR3 is TGTGCCAGCAGCTTAGCGGGTCCGGGACTAGGAGGTGAGCAGTTCTTC. It yields the protein CASSLAGPGLGGEQFF.

This clonotype was seen repeatedly, ten times or more. The chain combines TRBV19 with TRBJ1-3; no reliable D call. Trimming shortened V by 7 bases and J by 4 bases, and 5 bases separated the two germline ends. The CDR3 covers 11 residues. Looked up from germline, CDR1 is LNHDA and CDR2 is SQIVND (reference sequence). The DNA of the CDR3 is TGTGCCAGTATTGCCGGAAACACCATATATTTT. It specifies CASIAGNTIYF.

The chain links TRBV11-1 to TRBJ2-3, with TRBD1 matching over 9 bases. There are 15 residues in the CDR3. V lost 5 bases and J lost 1; bases outside the gene matches: 4. From germline, CDR1 is SGHAT and CDR2 FQDESV (reference sequence). CDR3 in amino acids: CASSPWTGGTDTQYF. Here the CDR3 DNA reads TGTGCCAGCAGCCCATGGACAGGGGGCACAGATACGCAGTATTTT.

V gene TRBV5-5 combines with J gene TRBJ1-1, with 8 nucleotides matching TRBD1. Germline loops: CDR1 SGHKS, CDR2 YYEKEE (reference sequence). The V and J ends lost 4 bases and 0 bases, in that order; junction bases with no gene match: 8. CDR3 length: 16 residues. CDR3 loop: CASSNAGQGMNTEAFF. The CDR3 region has the DNA TGTGCCAGCAGCAATGCCGGACAGGGAATGAACACTGAAGCTTTCTTT.

With respect to this clonotype: Because it lacks the conserved phenylalanine or tryptophan at the end, this CDR3 is likely a read error. No DNA is shown, since the ends of the CDR3 on it are uncertain; the CDR3 is the one TCRdb lists. The V call is TRBV7-3, the J call TRBJ2-3; no DNA check was done on the table's D call, TRBD1. A total of 16 residues make up the CDR3, ends included. Germline assignment: CDR1 SGHTA and CDR2 FQGTGA. The CDR3 loop reads CASSTGQGYNEQFFGP.

Only one count was recorded for this clonotype. The rearrangement uses TRBV20-1 and TRBJ1-2; no reliable D call. TRBJ2-1 matches the DNA end more closely, so the J call is doubtful. Germline V lookup: CDR1 DFQATT, CDR2 SNEGSKA (reference sequence). The CDR3 is 14 residues long. CDR3 region: CSALDPGSPGQQFF. The CDR3 DNA follows: TGCAGTGCTCTCGACCCCGGGTCACCCGGCCAGCAGTTCTTC.

The chain carries TRBV7-8 and TRBJ2-5; 7 bases match TRBD2. The J call is uncertain, as TRBJ2-1 better fits the DNA end. The CDR3 runs 15 residues. Germline lookup yields CDR1 SGHVS and CDR2 FQNEAQ. CDR3 nucleotides: TGTGCCAGCAGCTTAGTCGGGACTAACTACAATGAGCAGTTCTTC. Translated: CASSLVGTNYNEQFF.

This sequence joins TRBV6-9 and TRBJ2-7, with 7 bases that match TRBD1. The CDR3 extends over 12 amino acids. With 6 bases clipped from V and 6 bases from J, the junction kept 5 bases outside the gene matches. Looked up from germline, CDR1 is MNHGY and CDR2 is SVAAGI. The CDR3 coding sequence is TGTGCCAGCAGAGTGACAGGGCTCGAGCAGTACTTC. Protein product: CASRVTGLEQYF.

On this clonotype itself: Without the conserved terminal phenylalanine or tryptophan, this CDR3 likely stems from a read error. The DNA is omitted, as the CDR3 cannot be located on it reliably, and the CDR3 follows TCRdb's listing. The chain is built from TRBV7-6 and TRBJ2-6; the DNA was not used to check the table's D call, TRBD1. Germline V CDR1 and CDR2: SGHVS, FNYEAQ. Inclusive of both ends, the CDR3 amounts to 17 amino acids. CDR3 protein: CASSLGQGPNSPLHFGN.

CDR3 in amino acids: CASSGAPWDTQYF. CDR3 nucleotides: TGTGCCAGCAGTGGGGCCCCTTGGGATACGCAGTATTTT. The chain links TRBV2 to TRBJ2-3; D is unclear. V lost 4 bases and J lost 6, with 11 bases in between. This CDR3 spans 13 amino acids. The germline V gene has CDR1 SNHLY and CDR2 FYNNEI.

This clonotype was picked up many times. This chain links TRBV5-1 with TRBJ2-3; TRBD1 is a possible D gene (6 bases). Germline CDR1 and CDR2: SGHRS and YFSETQ. The CDR3 totals 14 residues. Deletions cut 4 bases from V and 0 bases from J, with 9 bases between. The CDR3 protein is CASSTDRSTDTQYF. CDR3 DNA: TGCGCCAGCAGCACCGACAGGAGCACAGATACGCAGTATTTT.

The V call is TRBV7-2, the J call TRBJ2-5; TRBD1 might be the D (6 bases). The J call is uncertain, as TRBJ2-1 better fits the DNA end. Germline CDR1 SGHTA, CDR2 FQGNSA. The CDR3 runs to 15 residues. Here the CDR3 DNA reads TGTGCCAGCAGGACCACAGGGAGCTCCTACAATGAGCAGTTCTTC. Encoded protein: CASRTTGSSYNEQFF.

The gene calls are TRBV7-2 and TRBJ2-3, with 11 bases fitting TRBD2. Matching the DNA end better, TRBJ2-1 makes the J call doubtful. Germline CDR1 reads SGHTA; CDR2 reads FQGNSA. The CDR3 length is 16 residues. CDR3 bases: TGTGCCAGCAGCCCCGAACTAGCGGGAGTTTACAATGAGCAGTTCTTC. Translation gives CASSPELAGVYNEQFF.

This clonotype occurred many times. V usage is TRBV7-1 and J usage is TRBJ1-4; D ambiguous. TRBV7-1 is an open reading frame whose function is uncertain. V lost 9 bases to trimming and J lost 4 bases, with 18 bases between them. The CDR3 runs to 15 residues. The CDR3, as DNA: TGTGCCAGAACCCTTCAATTCTGCGGTAATGAAAAACTGTTTTTT. Translating it yields CARTLQFCGNEKLFF.

This clonotype was detected many times. V is TRBV7-2 and J is TRBJ2-3; a possible D gene is TRBD2 (6 bases). V was shortened by 3 bases and J by 0 bases, with 13 bases between the two germline ends. The CDR3 runs to 16 residues. Per germline, CDR1 SGHTA and CDR2 FQGNSA. CDR3 sequence (DNA): TGTGCCAGCAGCTTGGCGGGGCGAGGTAGCACAGATACGCAGTATTTT. It codes for CASSLAGRGSTDTQYF.